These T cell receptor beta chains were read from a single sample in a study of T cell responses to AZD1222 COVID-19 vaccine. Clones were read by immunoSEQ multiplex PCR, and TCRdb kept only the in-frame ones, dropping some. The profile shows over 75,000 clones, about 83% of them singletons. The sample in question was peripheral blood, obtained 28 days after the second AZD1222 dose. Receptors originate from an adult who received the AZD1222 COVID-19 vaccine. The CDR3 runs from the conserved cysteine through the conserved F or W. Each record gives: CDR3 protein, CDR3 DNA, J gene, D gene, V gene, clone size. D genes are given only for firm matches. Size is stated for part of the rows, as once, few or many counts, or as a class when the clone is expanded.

cdr3_aa: CASSGQGADTQYF; cdr3_nt: TGTGCCAGCAGTGGACAGGGGGCAGATACGCAGTATTTT; j_call: TRBJ2-3; d_call: TRBD1; v_call: TRBV27; clone_size: NA
cdr3_aa: CASSQETTDTSYEQYF; cdr3_nt: TGCGCCAGCAGCCAAGAAACCACGGACACTTCCTACGAGCAGTACTTC; j_call: TRBJ2-7; d_call: NA; v_call: TRBV4-3; clone_size: NA
cdr3_aa: CASSCPWLVGTAPYEQYF; cdr3_nt: TGTGCCAGCAGCTGTCCTTGGTTAGTTGGGACGGCACCCTACGAGCAGTACTTC; j_call: TRBJ2-7; d_call: NA; v_call: TRBV7-3; clone_size: NA
cdr3_aa: CASSTQTGTEAFF; cdr3_nt: TGTGCCAGCAGCACCCAAACCGGGACAGAAGCTTTCTTT; j_call: TRBJ1-1; d_call: NA; v_call: TRBV7-2; clone_size: NA
cdr3_aa: CASSGGTNGEQFF; cdr3_nt: TGCGCCAGCAGCGGCGGGACAAACGGTGAGCAGTTCTTC; j_call: TRBJ2-1; d_call: NA; v_call: TRBV5-1; clone_size: NA
cdr3_aa: CASSTVPAGWRYTEAFF; cdr3_nt: TGCGCCAGCAGTACGGTCCCGGCAGGGTGGAGGTACACTGAAGCTTTCTTT; j_call: TRBJ1-1; d_call: NA; v_call: TRBV4-1; clone_size: NA
cdr3_aa: CATSSGQGTDTQYF; cdr3_nt: TGTGCCACCAGCAGCGGACAGGGAACAGATACGCAGTATTTT; j_call: TRBJ2-3; d_call: TRBD1; v_call: TRBV15; clone_size: NA
cdr3_aa: CASRTLTGVTEAFF; cdr3_nt: TGTGCCAGCAGGACGTTGACAGGGGTCACTGAAGCTTTCTTT; j_call: TRBJ1-1; d_call: TRBD1; v_call: TRBV28; clone_size: NA
cdr3_aa: CASSLDGFYEQYF; cdr3_nt: TGTGCCAGCAGCTTGGATGGGTTCTACGAGCAGTACTTC; j_call: TRBJ2-7; d_call: NA; v_call: TRBV5-4; clone_size: NA
cdr3_aa: CASSPSGGAAGELFF; cdr3_nt: TGTGCCAGCTCACCGTCGGGGGGCGCGGCCGGGGAGCTGTTTTTT; j_call: TRBJ2-2; d_call: NA; v_call: TRBV18; clone_size: NA
cdr3_aa: CASSQDFQSNQPQHF; cdr3_nt: TGCGCCAGCAGCCAAGATTTTCAGAGCAATCAGCCCCAGCATTTT; j_call: TRBJ1-5; d_call: NA; v_call: TRBV4-3; clone_size: NA
cdr3_aa: CASSEWPGTGLSYEQYF; cdr3_nt: TGTGCCAGCAGTGAATGGCCCGGGACAGGGCTTTCTTACGAGCAGTACTTC; j_call: TRBJ2-7; d_call: TRBD1; v_call: TRBV6-1; clone_size: NA
cdr3_aa: CSAGGRESANYGYTF; cdr3_nt: TGCAGCGCCGGGGGCAGGGAAAGCGCTAACTATGGCTACACCTTC; j_call: TRBJ1-2; d_call: NA; v_call: TRBV29-1; clone_size: NA
cdr3_aa: CASSPGTGEQPQHF; cdr3_nt: TGTGCCAGCTCACCCGGGACAGGGGAGCAGCCCCAGCATTTT; j_call: TRBJ1-5; d_call: TRBD1; v_call: TRBV18; clone_size: NA
cdr3_aa: CASRAGTVSGNTIYF; cdr3_nt: TGTGCCAGCAGGGCTGGGACCGTCTCTGGAAACACCATATATTTT; j_call: TRBJ1-3; d_call: NA; v_call: TRBV2; clone_size: NA
cdr3_aa: CASSDRGVNTEAFF; cdr3_nt: TGTGCCAGCTCGGACAGGGGGGTGAACACTGAAGCTTTCTTT; j_call: TRBJ1-1; d_call: TRBD1; v_call: TRBV18; clone_size: NA
cdr3_aa: CASSKGQGSNEQYF; cdr3_nt: TGTGCTAGCAGCAAGGGACAGGGGAGCAACGAGCAGTACTTC; j_call: TRBJ2-7; d_call: TRBD1; v_call: TRBV7-7; clone_size: NA
cdr3_aa: CASSGDHGYGYTF; cdr3_nt: TGTGCCAGCAGCGGAGATCATGGCTATGGCTACACCTTC; j_call: TRBJ1-2; d_call: NA; v_call: TRBV21-1; clone_size: once
cdr3_aa: CASNGDGEKLFF; cdr3_nt: TGTGCCAGCAATGGAGACGGTGAAAAACTGTTTTTT; j_call: TRBJ1-4; d_call: NA; v_call: TRBV28; clone_size: NA
cdr3_aa: CASSQPRLDGGEQYF; cdr3_nt: TGTGCCAGCAGTCAACCTCGACTGGACGGAGGCGAGCAGTACTTC; j_call: TRBJ2-7; d_call: NA; v_call: TRBV28; clone_size: few
cdr3_aa: CASSQNSPLHF; cdr3_nt: TGTGCCAGCAGTCAAAATTCACCCCTCCACTTT; j_call: TRBJ1-6; d_call: NA; v_call: TRBV6-2/TRBV6-3; clone_size: NA
cdr3_aa: CAIARPEGTGELFF; cdr3_nt: TGTGCCATAGCCCGACCGGAGGGTACCGGGGAGCTGTTTTTT; j_call: TRBJ2-2; d_call: NA; v_call: TRBV19; clone_size: NA
cdr3_aa: CASSQSRSLPQTHNQPQHF; cdr3_nt: TGCGCCAGCAGTCAATCGCGGTCACTTCCGCAGACCCACAATCAGCCCCAGCATTTT; j_call: TRBJ1-5; d_call: NA; v_call: TRBV23-1; clone_size: NA
cdr3_aa: CASRSGTMGDTQYF; cdr3_nt: TGCGCCAGCAGGTCGGGTACTATGGGAGATACGCAGTATTTT; j_call: TRBJ2-3; d_call: NA; v_call: TRBV5-1; clone_size: once